The 10 T cell receptor beta chains below were found in one sample sequenced in a study of blood T cell repertoires in COVID-19. Sequencing used immunoSEQ multiplex PCR; TCRdb keeps in-frame clones, though not all of them. Seen here are 180,000 or so clones, more than 75% observed once, and the top ten hold 18%. Sequencing used peripheral blood. These receptors were taken from a person aged 65-85 years with COVID-19, enrolled during active disease.

This chain joins TRBV7-9 and TRBJ1-2, with 7 nucleotides matching TRBD1. The trim removed 4 bases at V and 6 bases at J, leaving 8 bases unmatched. The CDR3 runs to 14 residues. Germline loops: CDR1 SEHNR, CDR2 FQNEAQ (reference sequence). The CDR3 sequence is CASSSRGTGHGYTF. CDR3 DNA sequence: TGTGCCAGCAGCTCCAGGGGGACGGGTCATGGCTACACCTTC.

As DNA, the CDR3 is TGTGCCAGCAGCTTATGGGGGGGAACTGGAAACACCATATATTTT. Translating gives CASSLWGGTGNTIYF. The rearrangement links TRBV7-2 to TRBJ1-3; D may be TRBD1 (5 bases). V dropped 2 bases and J dropped 2 bases, with 10 bases sitting between them. In germline, CDR1 is SGHTA, CDR2 FQGNSA. The CDR3 consists of 15 residues.

In this sample, this clone turned up a few times. This chain links TRBV11-3 with TRBJ2-1, with D tentatively TRBD1 (6 bases). V lost 2 bases and J 8 bases, leaving 13 bases between the germline ends. The CDR3 spans 14 residues. Germline CDR1 is SGHNT and CDR2 is YENEEA. This CDR3 is CASSLSLGADEQFF. CDR3 nucleotide sequence: TGTGCCAGCAGCTTATCTCTGGGGGCCGATGAGCAGTTCTTC.

This chain links TRBV23-1 with TRBJ2-7, with 9 bases lining up with TRBD1. TRBV23-1 is treated as an ORF (open reading frame) with a function not yet certain. This CDR3 comprises 16 residues. Trimming removed 4 bases from V and 0 bases from J; junction bases left unmatched: 7. For the CDR3, the DNA is TGCGCCAGCAGTCCAAAAGGGACAGGGCCCTCCTACGAGCAGTACTTC. Translated, it gives CASSPKGTGPSYEQYF.

V gene TRBV25-1 combines with J gene TRBJ2-3; possibly TRBD2 for D (6 bases). CDR3 length equals 15 residues. Germline CDR1 reads MGHDK; CDR2 reads SYGVNS. The V and J ends lost 4 bases and 0 bases respectively, with 11 bases between them. This CDR3 reads CASSGPSESTDTQYF. CDR3 DNA: TGTGCCAGCAGTGGTCCTAGCGAGAGCACAGATACGCAGTATTTT.

The V and J genes are TRBV24-1 and TRBJ2-2; D possibly corresponds to TRBD1 (5 bases). Trimming stripped 2 bases from V and 1 base from J, with 7 bases between. Germline assignment: CDR1 KGHDR and CDR2 SFDVKD. The CDR3 spans 15 residues. CDR3 coding DNA: TGTGCCACCAGTGATTGGACAAGGAACACCGGGGAGCTGTTTTTT. Translation gives CATSDWTRNTGELFF.

The chain carries TRBV5-1 and TRBJ2-2, with 11 bases identical to TRBD1. Per the germline V gene, CDR1 is SGHRS and CDR2 is YFSETQ. V shed 0 bases, J shed 4 bases, and the junction held 5 bases outside the gene matches. CDR3 length: 17 amino acids. In DNA, the CDR3 is TGCGCCAGCAGCTTGGCCCTGGGGACAGGGGGCACCGGGGAGCTGTTTTTT. It is translated as CASSLALGTGGTGELFF.

V gene TRBV28 combines with J gene TRBJ1-1; D may be TRBD1 (5 bases). V lost 6 bases to trimming and J lost 5 bases, with 19 bases between them. Per germline, CDR1 MDHEN and CDR2 SYDVKM. The CDR3 sequence is 15 residues long. The CDR3: CASRGPTEVGTEAFF. Written as DNA, the CDR3 is TGTGCCAGCAGGGGCCCGACAGAAGTGGGGACTGAAGCTTTCTTT.

CDR3 protein: CASSFSSGTDTQYF. The CDR3 coding sequence is TGTGCCAGCAGCTTCTCTAGCGGCACAGATACGCAGTATTTT. The genes are TRBV7-3 and TRBJ2-3; possibly TRBD2 for D (6 bases). V dropped 3 bases and J dropped 1 base, with 8 bases sitting between them. Germline-derived CDR1 and CDR2 are SGHTA and FQGTGA. The CDR3 consists of 14 residues. Complete variable domain (other parts from reference TRBV7-3 and TRBJ2-3): GAGVSQTPSNKVTEKGKYVELRCDPISGHTALYWYRQSLGQGPEFLIYFQGTGAADDSGLPNDRFFAVRPEGSVSTLKIQRTERGDSAVYLCASSFSSGTDTQYFGPGTRLTVL.

The chain couples TRBV2 to TRBJ2-7; TRBD2 agrees at 9 bases. Per the germline V gene, CDR1 is SNHLY and CDR2 is FYNNEI. The CDR3 covers 17 residues. The V segment lost 3 bases and the J segment 1 base; nucleotides outside the gene matches: 10. The CDR3 nucleotides are TGTGCCAGCAGTGACCCCGGCGGGGGGGCGAGGTCCTACGAGCAGTACTTC. This gives the protein CASSDPGGGARSYEQYF.